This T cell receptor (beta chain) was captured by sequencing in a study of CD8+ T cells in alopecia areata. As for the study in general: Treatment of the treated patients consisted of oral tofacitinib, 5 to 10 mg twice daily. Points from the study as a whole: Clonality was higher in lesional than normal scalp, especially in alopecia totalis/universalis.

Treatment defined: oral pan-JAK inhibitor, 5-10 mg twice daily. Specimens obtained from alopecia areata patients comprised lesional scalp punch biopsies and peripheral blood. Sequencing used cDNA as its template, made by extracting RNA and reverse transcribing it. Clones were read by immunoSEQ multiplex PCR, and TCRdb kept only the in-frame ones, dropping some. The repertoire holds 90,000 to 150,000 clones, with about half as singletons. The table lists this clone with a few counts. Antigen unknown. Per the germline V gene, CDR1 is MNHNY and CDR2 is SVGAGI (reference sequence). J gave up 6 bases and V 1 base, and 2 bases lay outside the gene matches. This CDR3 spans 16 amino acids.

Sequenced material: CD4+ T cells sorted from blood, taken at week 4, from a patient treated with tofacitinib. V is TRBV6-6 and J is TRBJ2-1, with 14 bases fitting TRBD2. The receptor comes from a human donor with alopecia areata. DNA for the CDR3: TGTGCCAGCAGTTACTTGACTAGCGGGGGGGGCAATGAGCAGTTCTTC. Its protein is CASSYLTSGGGNEQFF.